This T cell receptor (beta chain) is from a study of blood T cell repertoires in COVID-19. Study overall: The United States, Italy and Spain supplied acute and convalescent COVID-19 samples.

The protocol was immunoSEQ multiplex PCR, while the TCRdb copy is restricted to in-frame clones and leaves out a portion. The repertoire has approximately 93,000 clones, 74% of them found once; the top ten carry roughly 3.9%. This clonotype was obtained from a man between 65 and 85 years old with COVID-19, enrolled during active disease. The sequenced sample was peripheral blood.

CDR3 amino acids: CASSKGVTFSGANVLTF. The CDR3 DNA is TGTGCCAGCTCCAAGGGGGTCACCTTCTCTGGGGCCAACGTCCTGACTTTC. The chain couples TRBV14 to TRBJ2-6; possibly TRBD1 for D (6 bases). V was cut by 8 bases and J by 0 bases, with 17 bases left in between. The germline V gene encodes CDR1 SGHDN and CDR2 FVKESK. The CDR3 contains 17 residues.